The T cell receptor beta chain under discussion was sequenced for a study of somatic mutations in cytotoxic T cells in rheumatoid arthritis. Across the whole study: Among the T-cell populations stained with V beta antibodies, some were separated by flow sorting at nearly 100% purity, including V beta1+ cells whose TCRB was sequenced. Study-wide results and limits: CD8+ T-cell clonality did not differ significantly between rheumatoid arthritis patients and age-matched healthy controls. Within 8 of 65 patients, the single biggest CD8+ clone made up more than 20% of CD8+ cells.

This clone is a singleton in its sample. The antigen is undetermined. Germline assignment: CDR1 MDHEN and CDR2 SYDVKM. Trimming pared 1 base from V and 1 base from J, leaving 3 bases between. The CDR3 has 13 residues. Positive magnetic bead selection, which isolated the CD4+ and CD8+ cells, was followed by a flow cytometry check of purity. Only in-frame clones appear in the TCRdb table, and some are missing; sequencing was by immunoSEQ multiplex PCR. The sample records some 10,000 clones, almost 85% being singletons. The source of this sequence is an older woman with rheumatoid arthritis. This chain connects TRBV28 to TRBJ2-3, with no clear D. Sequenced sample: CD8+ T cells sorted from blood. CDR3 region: CASSLSGTDTQYF. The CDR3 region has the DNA TGTGCCAGCAGTTTATCGGGCACAGATACGCAGTATTTT.